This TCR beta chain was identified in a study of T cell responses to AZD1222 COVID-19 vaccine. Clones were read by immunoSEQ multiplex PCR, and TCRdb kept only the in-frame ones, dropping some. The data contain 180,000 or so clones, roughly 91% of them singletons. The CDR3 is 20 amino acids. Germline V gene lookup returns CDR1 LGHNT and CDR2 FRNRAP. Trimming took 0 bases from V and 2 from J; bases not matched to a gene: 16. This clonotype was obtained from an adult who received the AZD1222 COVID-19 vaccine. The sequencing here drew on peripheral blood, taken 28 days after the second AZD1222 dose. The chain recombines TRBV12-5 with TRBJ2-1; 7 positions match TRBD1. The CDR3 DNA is TGTGCTAGTGGTTTGGTGGTGACACATTACAGGGGCGTCGCCTACAATGAGCAGTTCTTC. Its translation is CASGLVVTHYRGVAYNEQFF.